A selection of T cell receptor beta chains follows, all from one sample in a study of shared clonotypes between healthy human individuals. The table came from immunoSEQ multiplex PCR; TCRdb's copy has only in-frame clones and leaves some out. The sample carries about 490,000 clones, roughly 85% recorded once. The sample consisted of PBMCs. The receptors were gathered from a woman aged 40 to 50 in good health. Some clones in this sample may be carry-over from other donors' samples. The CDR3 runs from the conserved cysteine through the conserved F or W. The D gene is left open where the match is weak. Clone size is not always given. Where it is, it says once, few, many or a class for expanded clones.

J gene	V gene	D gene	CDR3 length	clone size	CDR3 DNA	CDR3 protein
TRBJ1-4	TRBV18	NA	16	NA	TGTGCCAGCTCACCACCTGGGGTCAGCCCCTATGAAAAACTGTTTTTT	CASSPPGVSPYEKLFF
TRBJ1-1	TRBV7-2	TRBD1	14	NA	TGTGCCAGCAGCTCACAGGGGGCATTGACTGAAGCTTTCTTT	CASSSQGALTEAFF
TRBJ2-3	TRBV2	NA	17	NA	TGTGCCAGCAGTGCGGACACCCCTCAAACACAAACAGATACGCAGTATTTT	CASSADTPQTQTDTQYF
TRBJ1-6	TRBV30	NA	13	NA	TGTGCCTGGGGGAAAGCAGGGAATTCACCCCTCCACTTT	CAWGKAGNSPLHF
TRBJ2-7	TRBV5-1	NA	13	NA	TGCGCCAGCAGCTCGACAGAATTAGACGAGCAGTACTTC	CASSSTELDEQYF
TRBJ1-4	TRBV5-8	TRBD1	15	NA	TGTGCCAGCAGCCCACGACAGGGAATCGGTGAAAAACTGTTTTTT	CASSPRQGIGEKLFF
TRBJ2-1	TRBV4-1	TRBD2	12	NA	TGCGCCAGCAGCCAAGGCTGGGGGGGGCAGTTCTTC	CASSQGWGGQFF
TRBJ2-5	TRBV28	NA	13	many	TGTGCCAGCAGTCGGGACTCCCAAGAGACCCAGTACTTC	CASSRDSQETQYF
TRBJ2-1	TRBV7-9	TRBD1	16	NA	TGTGCCAGCAGCCAAACCCCGGGACAGGGAGTCCATGAGCAGTTCTTC	CASSQTPGQGVHEQFF
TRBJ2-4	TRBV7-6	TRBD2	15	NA	TGTGCCAGCAGCCAACTAGCGGGAGAGGGGAACATTCAGTACTTC	CASSQLAGEGNIQYF
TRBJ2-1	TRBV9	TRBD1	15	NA	TGTGCCAGCAGCCAAGGGGCAGGGGGATACAATGAGCAGTTCTTC	CASSQGAGGYNEQFF
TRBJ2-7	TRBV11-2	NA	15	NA	TGTGCCAGCAGCTTAGAGGGCACAGGTAGGGCCGAGCAGTACTTC	CASSLEGTGRAEQYF
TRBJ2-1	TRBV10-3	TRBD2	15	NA	TGTGCCATCAGTACAAACCCTGGGACTAGCGATGAGCAGTTCTTC	CAISTNPGTSDEQFF
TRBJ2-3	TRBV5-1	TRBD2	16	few	TGCGCCAGCAGCTTGGTAACGGGAGGCGGCACAGATACGCAGTATTTT	CASSLVTGGGTDTQYF
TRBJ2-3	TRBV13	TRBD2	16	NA	TGTGCCACCGGCTATGGGTCTAGCGGGTCCTGGAAAACGCAGTATTTT	CATGYGSSGSWKTQYF
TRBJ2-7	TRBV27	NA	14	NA	TGTGCCAGCAGTTTAAATCTACAGTACTACGAGCAGTACTTC	CASSLNLQYYEQYF
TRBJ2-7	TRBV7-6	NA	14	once	TGTGCCAGCAGGCTGACCTACAGCTCCTACGAGCAGTACTTC	CASRLTYSSYEQYF
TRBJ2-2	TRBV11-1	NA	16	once	TGTGCCAGCAGCTTAGTACGGGGTTCGGACACCGGGGAGCTGTTTTTT	CASSLVRGSDTGELFF
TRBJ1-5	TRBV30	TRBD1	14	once	TGTGCCTGGGCTCCGACAGGGACGGGTCAGCCCCAGCATTTT	CAWAPTGTGQPQHF
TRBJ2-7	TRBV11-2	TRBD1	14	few	TGTGCCAGCAGCTCGACAGGGGTATCCTACGAGCAGTACTTC	CASSSTGVSYEQYF
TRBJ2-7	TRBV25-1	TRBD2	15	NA	TGTGCCAGCAGTGAGACTAGCGGGAGGATCGACGAGCAGTACTTC	CASSETSGRIDEQYF
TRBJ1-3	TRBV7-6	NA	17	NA	TGTGCCAGCAGCTGGGGACCCCTGAGGGGCGCTGGAAACACCATATATTTT	CASSWGPLRGAGNTIYF
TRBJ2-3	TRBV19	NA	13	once	TGTGCCAGTAGCGAGGACCGCACAGATACGCAGTATTTT	CASSEDRTDTQYF
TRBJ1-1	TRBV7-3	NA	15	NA	TGTGCCAGCAGCTTAGATGCGGGTATGAACACTGAAGCTTTCTTT	CASSLDAGMNTEAFF
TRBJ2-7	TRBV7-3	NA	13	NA	TGTGCCAGCAGCTCAGGGGCCGACTACGAGCAGTACTTC	CASSSGADYEQYF
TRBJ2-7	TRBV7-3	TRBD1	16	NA	TGTGCCAGCAGTTTTAGCCGGGACAGTGACTCCTACGAGCAGTACTTC	CASSFSRDSDSYEQYF
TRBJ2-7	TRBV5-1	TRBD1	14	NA	TGCGCCAGCAGCTGGACAGGGGGGAACTACGAGCAGTACTTC	CASSWTGGNYEQYF